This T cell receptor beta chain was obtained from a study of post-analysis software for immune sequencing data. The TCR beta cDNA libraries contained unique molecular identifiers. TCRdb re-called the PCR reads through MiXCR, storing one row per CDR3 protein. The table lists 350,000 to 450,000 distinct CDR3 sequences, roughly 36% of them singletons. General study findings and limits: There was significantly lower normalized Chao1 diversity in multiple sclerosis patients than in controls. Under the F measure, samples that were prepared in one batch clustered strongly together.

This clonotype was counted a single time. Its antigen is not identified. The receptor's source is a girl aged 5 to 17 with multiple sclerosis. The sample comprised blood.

This CDR3 reads CASSLTTALSVSGANVLTF. The CDR3 bases are TGTGCCAGCAGTTTAACGACAGCCCTGTCGGTCTCTGGGGCCAACGTCCTGACTTTC. The chain is built from TRBV27 and TRBJ2-6, with a weak D call TRBD1 (5 bases). V gave up 2 bases and J gave up 0 bases, with 17 bases separating them. The CDR3 covers 19 residues. CDR1 is MNHEY, CDR2 SMNVEV, per germline (reference sequence).